This T cell receptor (beta chain) originates from a study of PD-1 blockade in mismatch repair-deficient tumors. This CDR3 spans 14 amino acids. Germline-derived CDR1 and CDR2 are ENHRY and SYGVKD. Trimming took 6 bases from V and 8 from J; bases not matched to a gene: 9. This table comes from immunoSEQ multiplex PCR, and its TCRdb copy is limited to in-frame clones, with some not included. The data show fewer than 10,000 clones, with around 85% seen just once and 0.9% to 1% held by the top ten. Sequenced here: PBMCs, sampled approximately 49 weeks after starting pembrolizumab. This chain uses TRBV10-3 with TRBJ2-3, with 9 bases identical to TRBD2. This TCR derives from an adult with mismatch repair-deficient cancer. This chain's CDR3 is CAISAAGGEGTQYF. The CDR3 DNA follows: TGTGCCATCAGCGCGGCGGGAGGGGAAGGTACGCAGTATTTT.